This T cell receptor (beta chain) stems from a study of cytotoxic CD8 clonotypes in ibrutinib-treated CLL. About 2 micrograms of genomic DNA (from cryopreserved PBMCs) were used for TCR beta libraries. This clone came up once. The target antigen is unknown. Overall study results and limits: Baseline clonality, higher than in age-matched healthy donors, tracked circulating CD8+ T-cell counts. Progressing and sustained-remission patients had different sampling times.

The sequencing depth, 1 in 200,000 to 1 in 1 million T cells, was the target. Sequenced by immunoSEQ multiplex PCR; TCRdb stores in-frame clones only, minus some. In the table there are about 300,000 clones, approximately 79% of which are singletons. The ends lost 5 bases at V and 8 bases at J; junction bases unmatched: 10. The CDR3 is made up of 14 amino acids. Germline assignment: CDR1 SGHVS and CDR2 FQNEAQ. The sample was PBMCs, taken at disease progression, from a patient treated with ibrutinib. This TCR was recovered from a human donor with chronic lymphocytic leukemia. The V gene is TRBV7-8, the J gene TRBJ1-2, with 8 bases aligning to TRBD1. The CDR3 nucleotides read TGTGCCAGCAGCCAGGGGCAGGGGGCGCGGGGCTACACCTTC. Protein product: CASSQGQGARGYTF.